This T cell receptor beta chain was captured in a study of post-analysis software for immune sequencing data. On the study more broadly: Recorded subtypes: relapsing-remitting, secondary progressive, progressive-relapsing; some patients unannotated.

CDR1 and CDR2 (germline): SGHTA, FQGNSA. This CDR3 comprises 17 residues. V gave up 5 bases and J gave up 5 bases; unmatched junction bases: 13. About this clonotype itself: Its antigen is currently unknown.

Every TCR beta cDNA library bore unique molecular identifiers. One entry per CDR3 protein, called by TCRdb with MiXCR from the PCR reads. The table lists over 700,000 distinct CDR3 sequences, just under 30% of them singletons. Overall study findings and caveats: A handful of TRBV segments appeared more often in patients than in controls, and TRBV5-6, TRBV5-1 and TRBV20-1 were among these. Compared with controls, patients showed significantly lower normalized Chao1 diversity.

The rearrangement joins TRBV7-2 to TRBJ2-3, with 10 bases identical to TRBD2. The clonotype was recovered from a girl between 10 and 17 years old with multiple sclerosis. Sequenced sample: blood. The CDR3 bases are TGTGCCAGCAGCCCACCCCCTAGCGGGAGAGTTGGAGATACGCAGTATTTT. It specifies CASSPPPSGRVGDTQYF.